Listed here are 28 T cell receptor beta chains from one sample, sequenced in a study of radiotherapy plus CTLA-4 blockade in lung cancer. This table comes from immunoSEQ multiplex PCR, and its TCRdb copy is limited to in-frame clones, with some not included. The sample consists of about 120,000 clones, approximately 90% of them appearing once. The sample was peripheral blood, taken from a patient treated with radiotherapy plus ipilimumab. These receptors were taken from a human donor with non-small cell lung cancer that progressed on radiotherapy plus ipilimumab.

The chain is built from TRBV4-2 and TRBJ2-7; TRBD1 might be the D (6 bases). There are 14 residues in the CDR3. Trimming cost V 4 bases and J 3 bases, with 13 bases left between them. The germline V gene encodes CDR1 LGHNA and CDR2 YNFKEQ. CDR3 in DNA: TGTGCCAGCAGCCCGGCAGGGGCGAACTACGAGCAGTACTTC. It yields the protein CASSPAGANYEQYF.

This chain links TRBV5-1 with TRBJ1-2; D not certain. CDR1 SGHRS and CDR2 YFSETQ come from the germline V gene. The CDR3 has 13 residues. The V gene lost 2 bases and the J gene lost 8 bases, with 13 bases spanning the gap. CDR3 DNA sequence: TGCGCCAGCAGCTTATCCGGGTACGAAGGCTACACCTTC. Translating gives CASSLSGYEGYTF.

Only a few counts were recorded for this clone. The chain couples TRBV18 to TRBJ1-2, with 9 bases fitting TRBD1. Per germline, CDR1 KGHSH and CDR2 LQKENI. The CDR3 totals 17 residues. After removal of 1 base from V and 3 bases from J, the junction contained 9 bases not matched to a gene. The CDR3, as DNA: TGTGCCAGCTCACCACTCCCAAACAGGGGGCAGGACTATGGCTACACCTTC. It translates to CASSPLPNRGQDYGYTF.

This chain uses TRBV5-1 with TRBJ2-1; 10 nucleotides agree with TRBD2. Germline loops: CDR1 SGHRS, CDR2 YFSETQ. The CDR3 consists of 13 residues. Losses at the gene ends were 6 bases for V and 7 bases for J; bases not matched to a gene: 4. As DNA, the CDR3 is TGCGCCAGCACCGAACTAGCGGGAAATGAGCAGTTCTTC. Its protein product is CASTELAGNEQFF.

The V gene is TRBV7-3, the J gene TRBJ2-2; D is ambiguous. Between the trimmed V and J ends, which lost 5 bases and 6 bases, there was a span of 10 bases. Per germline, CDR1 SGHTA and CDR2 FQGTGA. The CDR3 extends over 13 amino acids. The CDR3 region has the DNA TGTGCCAGCAGCGAGCACCCGGCCGGGGAGCTGTTTTTT. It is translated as CASSEHPAGELFF.

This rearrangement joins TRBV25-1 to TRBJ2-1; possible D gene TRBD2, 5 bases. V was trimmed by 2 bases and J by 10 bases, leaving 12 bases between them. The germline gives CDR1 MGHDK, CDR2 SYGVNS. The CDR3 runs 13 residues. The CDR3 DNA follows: TGTGCCAGCAGTGAACCCCCCTCTAGCGAGCAGTTCTTC. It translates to CASSEPPSSEQFF.

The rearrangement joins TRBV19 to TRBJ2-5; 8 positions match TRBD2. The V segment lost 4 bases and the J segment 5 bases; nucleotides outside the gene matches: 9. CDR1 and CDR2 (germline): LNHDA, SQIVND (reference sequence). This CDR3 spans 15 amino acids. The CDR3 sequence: CASSTGLGTGETQYF. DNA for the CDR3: TGTGCCAGTAGTACGGGACTAGGCACGGGGGAGACCCAGTACTTC.

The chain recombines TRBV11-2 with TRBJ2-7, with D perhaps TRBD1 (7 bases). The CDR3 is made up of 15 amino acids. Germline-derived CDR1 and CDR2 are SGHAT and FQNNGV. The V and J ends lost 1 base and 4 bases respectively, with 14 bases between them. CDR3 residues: CASSLGQGGSYEQYF. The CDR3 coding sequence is TGTGCCAGCAGCTTAGGACAGGGAGGTTCTTACGAGCAGTACTTC.

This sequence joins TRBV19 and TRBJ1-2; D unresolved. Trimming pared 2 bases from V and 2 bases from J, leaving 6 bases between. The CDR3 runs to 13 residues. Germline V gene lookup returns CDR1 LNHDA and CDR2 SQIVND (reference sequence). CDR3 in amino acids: CASSIQQNYGYTF. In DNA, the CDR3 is TGTGCCAGTAGTATACAGCAAAACTATGGCTACACCTTC.

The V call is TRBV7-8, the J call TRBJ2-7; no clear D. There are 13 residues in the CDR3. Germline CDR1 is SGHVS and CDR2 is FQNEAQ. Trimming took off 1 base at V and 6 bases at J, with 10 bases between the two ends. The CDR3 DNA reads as TGTGCCAGCAGCTTAGATGGGGTGGGCGAGCAGTACTTC. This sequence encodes CASSLDGVGEQYF. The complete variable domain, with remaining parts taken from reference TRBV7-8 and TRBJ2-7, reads GAGVSQSPRYKVAKRGQDVALRCDPISGHVSLFWYQQALGQGPEFLTYFQNEAQLDKSGLPSDRFFAERPEGSVSTLKIQRTQQEDSAVYLCASSLDGVGEQYFGPGTRLTVT.

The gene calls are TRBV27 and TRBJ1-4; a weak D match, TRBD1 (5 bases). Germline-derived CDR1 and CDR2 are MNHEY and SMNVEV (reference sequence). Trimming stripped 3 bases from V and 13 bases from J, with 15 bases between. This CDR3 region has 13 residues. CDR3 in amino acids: CASSLEAGSRLFF. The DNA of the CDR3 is TGTGCCAGCAGTTTGGAGGCAGGGAGTAGACTGTTTTTT.

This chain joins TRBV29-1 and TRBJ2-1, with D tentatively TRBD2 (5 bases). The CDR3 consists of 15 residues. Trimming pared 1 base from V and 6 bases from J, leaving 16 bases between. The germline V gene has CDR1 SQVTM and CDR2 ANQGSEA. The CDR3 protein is CSVEGTALALNEQFF. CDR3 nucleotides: TGCAGCGTTGAAGGAACCGCGCTAGCACTCAATGAGCAGTTCTTC.

Here the CDR3 DNA reads TGTGCCAGCAGCCGGACTTTGGGGGCAGCTTTCTTT. Translation gives CASSRTLGAAFF. This chain joins TRBV6-5 and TRBJ1-1; maybe TRBD1 (6 bases). CDR1 and CDR2 (germline): MNHEY, SVGAGI. The CDR3 totals 12 residues. The V end lost 6 bases, the J end lost 10 bases, and 15 bases lay between the germline ends.

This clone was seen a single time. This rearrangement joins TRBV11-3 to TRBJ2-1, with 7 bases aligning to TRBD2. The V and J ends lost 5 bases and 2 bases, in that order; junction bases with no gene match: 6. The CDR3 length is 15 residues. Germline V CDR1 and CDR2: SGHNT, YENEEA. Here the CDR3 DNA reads TGTGCCAGCAGCGTTCGGGAGGTCCCCTACAATGAGCAGTTCTTC. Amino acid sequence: CASSVREVPYNEQFF.

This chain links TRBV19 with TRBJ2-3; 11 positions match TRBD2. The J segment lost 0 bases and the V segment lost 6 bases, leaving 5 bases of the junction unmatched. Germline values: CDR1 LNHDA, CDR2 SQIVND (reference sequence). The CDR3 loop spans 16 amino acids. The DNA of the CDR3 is TGTGCCAGTAGACGACTAGCGGGGACTAGCACAGATACGCAGTATTTT. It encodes CASRRLAGTSTDTQYF.

CDR3 sequence (DNA): TGTGCCATCAGTGAACGGTACGGGGGTACTGAAGCTTTCTTT. Translating gives CAISERYGGTEAFF. The chain employs TRBV10-3 and TRBJ1-1, with D possibly matching TRBD1 (5 bases). CDR3 size: 14 residues. Trimming removed 3 bases at V and 5 bases at J, with 13 bases between. CDR1 is ENHRY and CDR2 is SYGVKD in the germline V gene.

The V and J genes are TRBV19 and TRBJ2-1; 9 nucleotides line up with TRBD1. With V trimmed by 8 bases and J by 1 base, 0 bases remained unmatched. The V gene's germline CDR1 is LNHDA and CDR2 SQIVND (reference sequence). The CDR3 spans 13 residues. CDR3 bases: TGTGCCAGTGGGACAGGGTCCTACAATGAGCAGTTCTTC. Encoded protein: CASGTGSYNEQFF.

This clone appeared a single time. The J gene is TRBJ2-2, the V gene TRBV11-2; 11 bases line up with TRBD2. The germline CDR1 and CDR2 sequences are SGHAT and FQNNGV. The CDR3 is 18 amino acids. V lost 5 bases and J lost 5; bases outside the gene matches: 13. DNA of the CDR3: TGTGCCAGCAGCACCCTCGTGTTAGCGGGAGGGGTAACCGGGGAGCTGTTTTTT. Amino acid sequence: CASSTLVLAGGVTGELFF.

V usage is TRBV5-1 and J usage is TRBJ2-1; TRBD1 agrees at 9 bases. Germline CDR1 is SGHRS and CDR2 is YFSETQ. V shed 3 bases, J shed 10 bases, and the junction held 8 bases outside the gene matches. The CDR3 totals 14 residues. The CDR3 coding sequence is TGCGCCAGCAGCTATAGGACAGGGGTGTACGAGCAGTTCTTC. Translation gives CASSYRTGVYEQFF.

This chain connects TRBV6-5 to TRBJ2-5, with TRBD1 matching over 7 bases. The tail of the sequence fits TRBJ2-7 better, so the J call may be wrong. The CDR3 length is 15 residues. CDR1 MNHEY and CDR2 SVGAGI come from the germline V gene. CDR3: CASSYTRGQVHEQYF. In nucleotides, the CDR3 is TGTGCCAGCAGTTACACCAGAGGACAGGTCCACGAGCAGTACTTC.

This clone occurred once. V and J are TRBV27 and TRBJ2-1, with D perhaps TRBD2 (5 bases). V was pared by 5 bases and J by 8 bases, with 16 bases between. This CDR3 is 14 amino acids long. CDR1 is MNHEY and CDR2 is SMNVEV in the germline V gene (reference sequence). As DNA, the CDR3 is TGTGCCAGCAGTGGGTCGGGATTAGGCCATGAGCAGTTCTTC. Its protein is CASSGSGLGHEQFF.

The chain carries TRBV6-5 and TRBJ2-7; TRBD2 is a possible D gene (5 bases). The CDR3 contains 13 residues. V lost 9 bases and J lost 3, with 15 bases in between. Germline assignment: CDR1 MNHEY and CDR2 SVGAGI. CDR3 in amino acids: CASTRGNNYEQYF. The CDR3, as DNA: TGTGCCAGTACCCGGGGTAATAACTACGAGCAGTACTTC.

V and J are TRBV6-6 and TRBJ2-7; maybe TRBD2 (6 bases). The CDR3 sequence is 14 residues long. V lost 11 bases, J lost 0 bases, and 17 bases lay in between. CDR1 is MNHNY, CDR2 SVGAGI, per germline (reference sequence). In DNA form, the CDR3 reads TGTGCCTGCCTCGGGACTGAGAGCTCCTACGAGCAGTACTTC. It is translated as CACLGTESSYEQYF.

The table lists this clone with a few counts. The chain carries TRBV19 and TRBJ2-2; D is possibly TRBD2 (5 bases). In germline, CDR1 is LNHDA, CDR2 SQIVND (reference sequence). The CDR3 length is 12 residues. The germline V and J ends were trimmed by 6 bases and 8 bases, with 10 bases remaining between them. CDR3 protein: CASREGSGELFF. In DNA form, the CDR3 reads TGTGCCAGTAGAGAGGGTTCAGGGGAGCTGTTTTTT.

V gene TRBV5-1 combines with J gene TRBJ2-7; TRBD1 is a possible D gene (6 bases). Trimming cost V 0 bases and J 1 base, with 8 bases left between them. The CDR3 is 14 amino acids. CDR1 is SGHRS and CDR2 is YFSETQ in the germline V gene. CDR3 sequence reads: CASSLEQGSYEQYF. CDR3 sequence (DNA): TGCGCCAGCAGCTTGGAGCAGGGGTCCTACGAGCAGTACTTC.

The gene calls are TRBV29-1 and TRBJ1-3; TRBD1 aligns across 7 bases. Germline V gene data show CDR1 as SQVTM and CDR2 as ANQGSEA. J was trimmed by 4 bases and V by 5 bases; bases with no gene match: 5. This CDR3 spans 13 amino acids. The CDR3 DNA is TGCAGCGTTAACAGGGGCCCAGGAAACACCATATATTTT. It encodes CSVNRGPGNTIYF.

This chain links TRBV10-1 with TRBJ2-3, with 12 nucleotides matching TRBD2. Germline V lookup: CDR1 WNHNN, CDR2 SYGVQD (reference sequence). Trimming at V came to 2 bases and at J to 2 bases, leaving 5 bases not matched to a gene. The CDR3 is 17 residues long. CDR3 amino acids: CASSEIGLAGPTDTQYF. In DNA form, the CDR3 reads TGCGCCAGCAGTGAGATAGGACTAGCGGGACCCACAGATACGCAGTATTTT.

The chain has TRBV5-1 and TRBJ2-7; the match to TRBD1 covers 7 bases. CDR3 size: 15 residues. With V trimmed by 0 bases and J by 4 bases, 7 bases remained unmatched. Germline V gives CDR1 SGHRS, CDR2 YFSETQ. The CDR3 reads CASSLDPGTEYEQYF. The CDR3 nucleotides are TGCGCCAGCAGCTTGGATCCCGGGACAGAGTACGAGCAGTACTTC.